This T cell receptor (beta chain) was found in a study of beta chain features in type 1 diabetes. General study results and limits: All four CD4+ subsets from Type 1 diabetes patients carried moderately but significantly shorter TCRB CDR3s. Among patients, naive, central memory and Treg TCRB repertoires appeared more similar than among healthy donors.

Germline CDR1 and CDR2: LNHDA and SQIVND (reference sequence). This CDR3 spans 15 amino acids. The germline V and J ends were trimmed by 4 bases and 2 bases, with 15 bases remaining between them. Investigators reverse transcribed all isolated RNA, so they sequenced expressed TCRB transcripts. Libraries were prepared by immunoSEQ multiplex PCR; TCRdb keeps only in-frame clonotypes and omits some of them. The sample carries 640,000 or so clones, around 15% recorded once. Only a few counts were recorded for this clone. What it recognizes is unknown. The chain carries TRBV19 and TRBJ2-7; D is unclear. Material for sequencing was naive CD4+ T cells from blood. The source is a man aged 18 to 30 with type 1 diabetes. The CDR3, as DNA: TGTGCCAGTAGTACCGCTTCGGGTACCACCTACGAGCAGTACTTC. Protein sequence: CASSTASGTTYEQYF.